This TCR beta chain appears in the sequencing data of a study of blood T cells in healthy people across ages. Whole-study findings and limits: Naive CD4+ cells and diversity were both higher in long-lived donors than in aged donors.

The second PCR ran about 7 to 12 cycles with a sample-barcoded 5' primer and J-beta primers. Every molecule of cDNA carried a tag from a template-switch adaptor with 12 random nucleotides. Sequencing recovered at least 3 million CDR3-containing paired-end reads from each sample. TCRdb itself ran the 5' RACE reads through MiXCR, one entry per CDR3 protein. Of 800,000 to 1,000,000 distinct CDR3 sequences detected, about 44% appear once; the ten largest clones hold around an eighth. Donors gave roughly 10 milliliters of peripheral blood apiece. This clonotype came up a few times. Its antigen is not known. With 4 bases removed from V and 3 bases from J, the gap between germline ends came to 16 bases. Per the germline V gene, CDR1 is LGHNA and CDR2 is YNFKEQ. The CDR3 is 15 residues long.

This TCR was recovered from a man aged 25-45 years in good health. The specimen was blood. The gene calls are TRBV4-2 and TRBJ2-7, with no clear D. The CDR3 region has the DNA TGTGCCAGCAGCCGGATGGGCCTCCCCGACTACGAGCAGTACTTC. It is translated as CASSRMGLPDYEQYF.